The clone carrying this T cell receptor (beta chain) was seen only a few times. Its antigen is undetermined. TCRdb re-analyzed the PCR reads through MiXCR. The data contain around 19,000 clones, about a third of them singletons. This entry belongs to a study of metastatic and nonmetastatic thyroid tumors. Study-level background: The comparison covered peripheral blood and tumor or nodule tissue in malignant and benign thyroid patients. Study conclusions and caveats: Malignant thyroid tumors reportedly exceeded benign nodules significantly in TCR beta diversity, with the difference appearing in blood and tumor.

All patients reached thyroid surgery having received no treatment beforehand. The CDR3 runs to 14 residues. The V end was cut by 4 bases, the J end by 4 bases, with 12 bases between. The germline gives CDR1 MNHNS, CDR2 SASEGT. The sequence was obtained from a female donor with papillary thyroid cancer or a benign thyroid nodule (not recorded which). Some clones in this sample may be carry-over from other donors' samples. The sequencing input was tumor tissue. The gene calls are TRBV6-1 and TRBJ2-3; tentatively, D is TRBD2 (5 bases). The CDR3 DNA follows: TGTGCCAGCAGTGCGCCGGGGTCGGCAGATACGCAGTATTTT. Translating gives CASSAPGSADTQYF.